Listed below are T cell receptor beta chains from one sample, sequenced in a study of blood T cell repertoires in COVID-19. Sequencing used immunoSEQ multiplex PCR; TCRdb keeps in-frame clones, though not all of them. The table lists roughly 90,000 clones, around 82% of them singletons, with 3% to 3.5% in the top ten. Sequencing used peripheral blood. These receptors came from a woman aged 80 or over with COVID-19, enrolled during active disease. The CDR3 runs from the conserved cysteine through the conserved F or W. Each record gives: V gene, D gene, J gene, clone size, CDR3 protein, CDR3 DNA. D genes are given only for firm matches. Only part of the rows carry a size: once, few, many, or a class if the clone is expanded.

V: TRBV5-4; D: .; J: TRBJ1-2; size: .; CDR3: CASSLGSYYGYTF; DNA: TGTGCCAGCAGCTTGGGTAGCTACTATGGCTACACCTTC
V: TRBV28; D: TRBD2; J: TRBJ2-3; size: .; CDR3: CASSLERDYTDTQYF; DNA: TGTGCCAGCAGTTTAGAGCGGGATTACACAGATACGCAGTATTTT
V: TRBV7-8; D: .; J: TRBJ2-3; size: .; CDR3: CASSLAYGGGPRGTQYF; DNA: TGTGCCAGCAGCTTAGCGTACGGGGGAGGCCCGAGGGGAACGCAGTATTTT
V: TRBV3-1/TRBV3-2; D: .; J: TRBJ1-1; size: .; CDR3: CASRPYREGEAFF; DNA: TGTGCCAGCAGGCCCTACAGGGAAGGTGAAGCTTTCTTT
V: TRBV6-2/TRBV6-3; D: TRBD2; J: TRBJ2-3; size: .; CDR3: CASSQGLGLADTQYF; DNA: TGTGCCAGCAGTCAGGGACTAGGATTGGCAGATACGCAGTATTTT
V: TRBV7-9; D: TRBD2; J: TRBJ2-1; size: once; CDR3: CASSFGAAGGPRYNEQFF; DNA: TGTGCCAGCAGCTTCGGTGCAGCGGGGGGGCCTCGGTACAATGAGCAGTTCTTC
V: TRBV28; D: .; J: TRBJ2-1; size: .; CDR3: CASSFGGSSYNEQFF; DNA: TGTGCCAGCAGTTTTGGAGGGAGCTCCTACAATGAGCAGTTCTTC
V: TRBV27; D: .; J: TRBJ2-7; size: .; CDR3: CASSPQGSDYEQYF; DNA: TGTGCCAGCAGTCCCCAGGGTTCGGACTACGAGCAGTACTTC
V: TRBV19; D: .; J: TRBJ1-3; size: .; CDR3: CASRPGRGFGNTIYF; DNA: TGTGCCAGTAGGCCCGGCAGAGGATTTGGAAACACCATATATTTT
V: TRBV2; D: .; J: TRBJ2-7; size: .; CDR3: CASSEAPISYF; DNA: TGTGCCAGCAGTGAAGCCCCTATTTCGTACTTC
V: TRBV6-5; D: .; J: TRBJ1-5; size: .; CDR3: CASKEGASNQPQHF; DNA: TGTGCCAGCAAAGAGGGCGCGAGCAATCAGCCCCAGCATTTT
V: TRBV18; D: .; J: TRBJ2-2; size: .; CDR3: CASSGLSRGELFF; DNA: TGTGCCAGCTCGGGCCTAAGCCGCGGGGAGCTGTTTTTT
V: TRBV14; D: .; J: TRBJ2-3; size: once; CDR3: CASTSRERPDTQYF; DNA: TGTGCCAGTACGTCAAGGGAGCGCCCAGATACGCAGTATTTT
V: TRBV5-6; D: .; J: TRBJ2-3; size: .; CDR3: CASSLRRLADTQYF; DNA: TGTGCCAGCAGCTTGAGGCGGCTAGCAGATACGCAGTATTTT
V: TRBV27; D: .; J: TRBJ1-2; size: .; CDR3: CASSLWGVGGYTF; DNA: TGTGCCAGCAGTTTATGGGGGGTTGGTGGCTACACCTTC
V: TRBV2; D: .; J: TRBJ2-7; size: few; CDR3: CASKGPGSHEQYF; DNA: TGTGCCAGTAAGGGACCCGGGAGCCACGAGCAGTACTTC
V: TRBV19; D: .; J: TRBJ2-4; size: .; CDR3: CASGADRPLAKNIQYF; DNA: TGTGCCAGTGGAGCTGACAGGCCACTAGCCAAAAACATTCAGTACTTC
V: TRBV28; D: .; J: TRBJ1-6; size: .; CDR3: CASSSGPESSPLHF; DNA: TGTGCCAGCAGTTCCGGTCCCGAGTCCTCACCCCTCCACTTT
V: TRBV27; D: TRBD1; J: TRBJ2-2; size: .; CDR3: CASSLLGTGTNTGELFF; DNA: TGTGCCAGCAGTTTATTGGGGACAGGGACGAACACCGGGGAGCTGTTTTTT
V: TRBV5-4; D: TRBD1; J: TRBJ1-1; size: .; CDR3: CASSLYRGSEAFF; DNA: TGTGCCAGCAGCTTATACAGGGGATCTGAAGCTTTCTTT
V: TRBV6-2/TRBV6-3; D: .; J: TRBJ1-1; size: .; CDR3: CASSSTPSGRAFF; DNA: TGTGCCAGCAGCTCCACTCCCTCGGGGAGGGCTTTCTTT
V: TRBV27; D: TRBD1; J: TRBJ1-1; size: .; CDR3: CASRRQGDSTEAFF; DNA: TGTGCCAGCAGGAGACAGGGGGATAGTACTGAAGCTTTCTTT
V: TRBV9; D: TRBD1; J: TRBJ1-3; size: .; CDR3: CASSYGAGQEFSGNTIYF; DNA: TGTGCCAGCAGCTACGGGGCGGGACAGGAATTCTCTGGAAACACCATATATTTT
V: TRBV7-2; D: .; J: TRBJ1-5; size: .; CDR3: CASSLVYRGTNQPQHF; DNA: TGTGCCAGCAGCTTAGTCTATCGCGGAACCAATCAGCCCCAGCATTTT
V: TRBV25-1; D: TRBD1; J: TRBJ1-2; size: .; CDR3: CASRGRGGQGVGYTF; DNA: TGTGCCAGCAGAGGCCGAGGGGGGCAGGGGGTGGGCTACACCTTC
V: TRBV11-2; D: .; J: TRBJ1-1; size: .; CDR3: CASTSPMNTEAFF; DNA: TGTGCCAGCACCTCCCCTATGAACACTGAAGCTTTCTTT
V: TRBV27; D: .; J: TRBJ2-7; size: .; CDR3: CASRRTASYEQYF; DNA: TGTGCCAGCAGAAGGACAGCCTCCTACGAGCAGTACTTC
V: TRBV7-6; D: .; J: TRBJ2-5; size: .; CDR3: CASSFPETQYF; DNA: TGTGCCAGCAGCTTCCCGGAGACCCAGTACTTC